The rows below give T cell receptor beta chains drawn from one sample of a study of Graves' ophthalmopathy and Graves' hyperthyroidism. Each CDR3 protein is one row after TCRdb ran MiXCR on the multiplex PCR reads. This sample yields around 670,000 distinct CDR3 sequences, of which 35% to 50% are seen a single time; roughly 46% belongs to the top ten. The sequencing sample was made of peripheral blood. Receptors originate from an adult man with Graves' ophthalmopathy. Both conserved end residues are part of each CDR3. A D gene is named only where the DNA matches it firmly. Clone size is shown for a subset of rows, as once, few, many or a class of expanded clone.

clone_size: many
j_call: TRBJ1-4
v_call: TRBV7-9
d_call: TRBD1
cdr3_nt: TGTGCCAGCAGCTTAAGGACAGGGCGTAATGAAAAACTGTTTTTT
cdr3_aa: CASSLRTGRNEKLFF

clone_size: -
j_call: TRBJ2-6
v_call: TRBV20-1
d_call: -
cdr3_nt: TGCAGTGCCGGGGGCAACGTCCTGACTTTC
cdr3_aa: CSAGGNVLTF

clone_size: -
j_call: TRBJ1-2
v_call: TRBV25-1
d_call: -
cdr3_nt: TGTGCCAGCAGTGAATATAGGGGGTTAAGGGGCTACACCTTC
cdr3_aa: CASSEYRGLRGYTF

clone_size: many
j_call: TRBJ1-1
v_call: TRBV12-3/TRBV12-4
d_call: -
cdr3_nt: TGTGCCAGCAGTTTTCGGGTCAGGGCTTTCTTT
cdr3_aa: CASSFRVRAFF

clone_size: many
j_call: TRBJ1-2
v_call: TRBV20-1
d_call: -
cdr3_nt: TGCAGTGCTAGCCCTACAAGGAGAGATGGCTACACCTTC
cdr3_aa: CSASPTRRDGYTF

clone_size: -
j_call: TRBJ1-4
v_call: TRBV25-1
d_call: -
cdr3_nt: TGTGCCAGCAGTAGCGAGGACAGTAATGAAAAACTGTTTTTT
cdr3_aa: CASSSEDSNEKLFF

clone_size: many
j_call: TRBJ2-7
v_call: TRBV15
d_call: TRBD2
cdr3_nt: TGTGCCACCAGCAGAGATCGGGGCGGGAGCTCCTACGAGCAGTACTTC
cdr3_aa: CATSRDRGGSSYEQYF

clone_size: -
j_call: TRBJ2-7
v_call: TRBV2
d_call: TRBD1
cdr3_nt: TGTGCCAGCAGTTACACCCGAACCGGGACAGCATCCTACGAGCAGTACTTC
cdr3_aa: CASSYTRTGTASYEQYF

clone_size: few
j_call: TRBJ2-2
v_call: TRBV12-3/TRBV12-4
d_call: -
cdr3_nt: TGTGCCAGCAGTACTCAGGGCGGGGAGCTGTTTTTT
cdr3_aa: CASSTQGGELFF

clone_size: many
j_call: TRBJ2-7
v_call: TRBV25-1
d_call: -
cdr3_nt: TGTGCCAGCAGCTTATCGGGGCCCTACGAGCAGTACTTC
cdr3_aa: CASSLSGPYEQYF

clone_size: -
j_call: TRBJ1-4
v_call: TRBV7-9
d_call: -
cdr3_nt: TGTGCCAGCAGCTCCTACGGGACCAGTAATGAAAAACTGTTTTTT
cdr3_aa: CASSSYGTSNEKLFF

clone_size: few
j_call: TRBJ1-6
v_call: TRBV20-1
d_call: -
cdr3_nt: TGCAGTGCATCCGGGACCGGCGAAAGACCCCTCCACTTT
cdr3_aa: CSASGTGERPLHF

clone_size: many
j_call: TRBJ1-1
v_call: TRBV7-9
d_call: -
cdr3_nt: TGTGCCAGCAGCGCGGGGCCCGGGGGCCGCACTGAAGCTTTCTTT
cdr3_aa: CASSAGPGGRTEAFF

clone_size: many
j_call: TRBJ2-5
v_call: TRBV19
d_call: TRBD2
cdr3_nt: TGTGCTGCGGGAGGGACAGAAGAGACCCAGTACTTC
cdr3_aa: CAAGGTEETQYF

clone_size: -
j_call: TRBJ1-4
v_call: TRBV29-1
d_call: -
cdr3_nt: TGCAGCGTTGATGCAGGGCGTGAAAAACTGTTTTTT
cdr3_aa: CSVDAGREKLFF

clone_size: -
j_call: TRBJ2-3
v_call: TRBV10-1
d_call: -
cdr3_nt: TGCGCCAGCAGTAGCGGACTCCTATCAATCACAGATACGCAGTATTTT
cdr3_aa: CASSSGLLSITDTQYF

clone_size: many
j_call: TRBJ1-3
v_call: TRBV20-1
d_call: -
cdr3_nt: TGCAGTGCGCGGACTGGAAACACCATATATTTT
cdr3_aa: CSARTGNTIYF

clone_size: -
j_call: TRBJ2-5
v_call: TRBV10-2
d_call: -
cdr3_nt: TGCGCCAGCAATGATATGGGCTGGGGGATCCAAGAGACCCAGTACTTC
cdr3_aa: CASNDMGWGIQETQYF

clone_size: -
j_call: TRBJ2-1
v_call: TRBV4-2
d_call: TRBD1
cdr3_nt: TGTGCCAGCAGCCCACGGACAGGGGGAAACAATGAGCAGTTCTTC
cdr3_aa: CASSPRTGGNNEQFF

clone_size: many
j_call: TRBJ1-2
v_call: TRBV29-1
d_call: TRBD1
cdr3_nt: TGCAGCGTTGGGACGGACAGGGGAGTTAATGGCTACACCTTC
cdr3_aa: CSVGTDRGVNGYTF

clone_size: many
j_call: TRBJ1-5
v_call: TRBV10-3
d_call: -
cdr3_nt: TGTGCCACAAGACTGAATAGCAATCAGCCCCAGCATTTT
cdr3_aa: CATRLNSNQPQHF

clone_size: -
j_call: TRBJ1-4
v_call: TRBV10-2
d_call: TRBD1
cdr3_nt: TGCGCCAGCAGTGATCAGGGGGATGAAAAACTGTTTTTT
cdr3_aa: CASSDQGDEKLFF

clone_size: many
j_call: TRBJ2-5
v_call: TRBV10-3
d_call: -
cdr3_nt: TGTGCCATCAGTGAGGAGGGGGAGACCCAGTACTTC
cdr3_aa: CAISEEGETQYF

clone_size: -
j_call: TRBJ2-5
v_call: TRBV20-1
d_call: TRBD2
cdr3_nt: TGCAGTGCGGGCGGACTAGCGGGACCTCAAGAGACCCAGTACTTC
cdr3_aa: CSAGGLAGPQETQYF

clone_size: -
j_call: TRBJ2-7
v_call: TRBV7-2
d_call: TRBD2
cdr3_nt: TGTGCCAGCAGCAGCGGGACCGAGTCCTACGAGCAGTACTTC
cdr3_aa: CASSSGTESYEQYF

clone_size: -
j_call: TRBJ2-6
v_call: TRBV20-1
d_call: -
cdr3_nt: TGCAGTGCTACGAGAATACGAACCTCTGGGGCCAACGTCCTGACTTTC
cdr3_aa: CSATRIRTSGANVLTF

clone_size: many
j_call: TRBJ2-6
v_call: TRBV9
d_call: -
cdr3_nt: TGTGCCAGCAGCGTAGTTCCAGCGACTGGGGCCAACGTCCTGACTTTC
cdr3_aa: CASSVVPATGANVLTF

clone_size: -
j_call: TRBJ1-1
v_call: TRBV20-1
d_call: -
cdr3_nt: TGCAGTGCTAACGACTGGACGGGAGACACTGAAGCTTTCTTT
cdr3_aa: CSANDWTGDTEAFF

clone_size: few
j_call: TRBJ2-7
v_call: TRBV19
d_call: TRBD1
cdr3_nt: TGTGCCAGTAGTATCCAGCAGGGGGCCAACGAGCAGTACTTC
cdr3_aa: CASSIQQGANEQYF

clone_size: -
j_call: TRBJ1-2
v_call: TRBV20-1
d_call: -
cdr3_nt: TGCAGTGCTAGTGGACAGCTCTATGGCTACACCTTC
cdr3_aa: CSASGQLYGYTF

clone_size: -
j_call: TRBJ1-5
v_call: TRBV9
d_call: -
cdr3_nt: TGTGCCAGCAACAGCGTGCCCCAAGACAGGAGACGAAATAGCAATCAGCCCCAGCATTTT
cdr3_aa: CASNSVPQDRRRNSNQPQHF

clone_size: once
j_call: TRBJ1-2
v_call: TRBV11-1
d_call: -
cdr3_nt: TGTGCCAGCAGCTTAGTGACCGGAACTAACTATGGCTACACCTTC
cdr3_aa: CASSLVTGTNYGYTF

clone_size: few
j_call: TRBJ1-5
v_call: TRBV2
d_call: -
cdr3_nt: TGTGCCAGCAGCCCCGGGGATCGCAATCAGCCCCAGCATTTT
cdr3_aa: CASSPGDRNQPQHF

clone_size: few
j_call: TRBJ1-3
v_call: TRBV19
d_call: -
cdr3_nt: TGTGCCAGTACCTACGGGCAGGGTCTTATCTCTGGAAACACCATATATTTT
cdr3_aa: CASTYGQGLISGNTIYF

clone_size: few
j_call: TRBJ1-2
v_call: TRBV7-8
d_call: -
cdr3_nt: TGTGCCAGCAACCGCGCAGGGTCCCCTAGAGGCTACACCTTC
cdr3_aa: CASNRAGSPRGYTF

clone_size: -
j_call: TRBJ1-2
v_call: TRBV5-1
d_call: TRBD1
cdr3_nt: TGCGCCAGCGCTATTTACCGGGACAGGGCTGGCTACACCTTC
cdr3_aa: CASAIYRDRAGYTF

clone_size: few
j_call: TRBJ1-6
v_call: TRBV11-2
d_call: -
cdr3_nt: TGTGCCAGCAGCTACCGACAGGCCGTTAGACTAAGCTCCTATAATTCACCTCTCCACTTT
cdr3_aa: CASSYRQAVRLSSYNSPLHF

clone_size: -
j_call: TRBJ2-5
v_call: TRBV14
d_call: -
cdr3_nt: TGTGCCAGCAGCCCGTACAGGAACTCCCAAGAGACCCAGTACTTC
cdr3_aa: CASSPYRNSQETQYF

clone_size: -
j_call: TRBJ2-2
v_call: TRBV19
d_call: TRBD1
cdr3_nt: TGTGCCACTTCTACCGGGACAGGGATCACCGGGGAGCTGTTTTTT
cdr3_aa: CATSTGTGITGELFF

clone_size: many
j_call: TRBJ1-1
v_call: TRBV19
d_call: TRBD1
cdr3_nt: TGTGCCAGTAGTAAAACGACAGGGCTTCTAGAAGCTTTCTTT
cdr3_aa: CASSKTTGLLEAFF

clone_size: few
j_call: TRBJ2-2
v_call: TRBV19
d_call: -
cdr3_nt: TGTGCCAGTAGCACTAACAAAGGCAGGGAGCTGTTTTTT
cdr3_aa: CASSTNKGRELFF

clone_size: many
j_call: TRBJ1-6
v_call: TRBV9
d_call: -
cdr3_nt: TGTGCCAGCAGCCCACAGACATCCCATAATTCACCCCTCCACTTT
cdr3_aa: CASSPQTSHNSPLHF

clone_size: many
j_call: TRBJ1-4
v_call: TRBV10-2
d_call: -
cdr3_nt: TGCGCCAGCAGTGAGGCGGGACCGACTAATGAAAAACTGTTTTTT
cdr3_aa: CASSEAGPTNEKLFF

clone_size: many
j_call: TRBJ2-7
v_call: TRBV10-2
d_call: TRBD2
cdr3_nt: TGCGCCAGCAGTGGATTGCTAGCGGCCTACGAGCAGTACTTC
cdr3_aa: CASSGLLAAYEQYF

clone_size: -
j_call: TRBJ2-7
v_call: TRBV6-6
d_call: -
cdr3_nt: TGTGCCAGCAGTTCTGACAGCACAGAGTACGAGCAGTACTTC
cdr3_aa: CASSSDSTEYEQYF

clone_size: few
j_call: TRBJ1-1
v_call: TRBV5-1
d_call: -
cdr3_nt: TGCGCCAGCAGCTTGCAGCCAATCGGAGTCGGGGACACTGAAGCTTTCTTT
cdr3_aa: CASSLQPIGVGDTEAFF

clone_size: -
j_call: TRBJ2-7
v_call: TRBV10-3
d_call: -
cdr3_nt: TGTGCCATCAGTGGGTCTCGAAGTTACGAGCAGTACTTC
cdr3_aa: CAISGSRSYEQYF

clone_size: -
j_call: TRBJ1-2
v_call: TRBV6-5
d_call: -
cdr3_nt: TGTGCCATCGCAAAACCAGGGGTGTATGGCTACACCTTC
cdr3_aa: CAIAKPGVYGYTF